This paragraph covers one T cell receptor (beta chain) sequence. This entry belongs to a study of blood T cell repertoires in COVID-19. Looking at the study overall: COVID-19 samples from acute and convalescent phases originated in the United States, Italy and Spain. Sample material is recorded as cDNA or gDNA derived from T cells, B-cell-depleted T cells, or PBMCs.

Followed longitudinally, the Seattle patients had been enrolled during active infection. Original processing notes: By means of reference gene primer amplification, nucleated cell counts were estimated. Libraries were prepared by immunoSEQ multiplex PCR; TCRdb keeps only in-frame clonotypes and omits some of them. That table is the source of V, J and clone size, and D and trimming were worked out from the DNA. The sample shows approximately 200,000 clones, 85% to 90% of them seen only once. The length of the CDR3 is 16 residues. The germline gives CDR1 SGHVS, CDR2 FQNEAQ. J was trimmed by 3 bases and V by 5 bases; bases with no gene match: 8.

The chain couples TRBV7-8 to TRBJ2-7, with 12 nucleotides matching TRBD2. The sequenced sample consisted of peripheral blood. The sequence was collected from a person aged 70 to 79 with COVID-19, enrolled during active disease. The CDR3 loop reads CASSQRTSGNHYEQYF. The CDR3 DNA sequence: TGTGCCAGCAGCCAGCGGACTAGCGGGAATCACTACGAGCAGTACTTC.